The 18 T cell receptor beta chains below all came from one sample that was sequenced in a study of Graves' ophthalmopathy and Graves' hyperthyroidism. Amplification of the TCR beta CDR3 regions used RNA transcripts (as template). RT-PCR in the first round used HTBI primers; a second-round multiplex PCR followed. TCRdb re-called the multiplex PCR reads through MiXCR, storing one row per CDR3 protein. The sample carries 900,000 to 1,200,000 distinct CDR3 sequences, about 38% recorded once. Material: peripheral blood or thyroid tissue (not recorded which). Receptors were obtained from an adult man with Graves' hyperthyroidism.

The table lists this clonotype with many counts. The J gene is TRBJ1-2, the V gene TRBV2; D perhaps matches TRBD1 (6 bases). The germline CDR1 and CDR2 sequences are SNHLY and FYNNEI. Between the trimmed V and J ends, which lost 6 bases and 4 bases, there was a span of 18 bases. The CDR3 runs 15 residues. In DNA form, the CDR3 reads TGTGCCAGCAGGGTTACAGGGAAGGCGGCCTATGGCTACACCTTC. Protein sequence: CASRVTGKAAYGYTF.

The chain is built from TRBV29-1 and TRBJ1-1, with 7 bases identical to TRBD1. This CDR3 spans 12 amino acids. CDR1 is SQVTM and CDR2 is ANQGSEA in the germline V gene. The junction had 11 bases not matched to a gene; V was cut back by 8 bases and J by 8 bases. The CDR3, as DNA: TGCAGCCAGAAAGACAGGGATGCCGAAGCTTTCTTT. Translated: CSQKDRDAEAFF.

This clonotype was counted at least ten times. The chain recombines TRBV7-9 with TRBJ1-2, with D possibly matching TRBD1 (5 bases). CDR1 SEHNR and CDR2 FQNEAQ come from the germline V gene (reference sequence). V gave up 5 bases and J gave up 7 bases, with 23 bases separating them. CDR3 length: 16 amino acids. The CDR3 coding sequence is TGTGCCAGCAGCCAGGGAAGACCGAGTCCTGCAAGTGGCTACACCTTC. Encoded protein: CASSQGRPSPASGYTF. Drawing the rest from reference TRBV7-9 and TRBJ1-2, the complete variable domain is DTGVSQNPRHKITKRGQNVTFRCDPISEHNRLYWYRQTLGQGPEFLTYFQNEAQLEKSRLLSDRFSAERPKGSFSTLEIQRTEQGDSAMYLCASSQGRPSPASGYTFGSGTRLTVV.

This clonotype was counted once. This rearrangement joins TRBV19 to TRBJ1-1; D uncertain. The CDR3 extends over 13 amino acids. The germline CDR1 and CDR2 sequences are LNHDA and SQIVND (reference sequence). V was trimmed by 3 bases and J by 4 bases, leaving 9 bases between them. As DNA, the CDR3 is TGTGCCAGTAGTATGGGAGGGAGCACTGAAGCTTTCTTT. It encodes CASSMGGSTEAFF.

V usage is TRBV7-2 and J usage is TRBJ2-7; either TRBD1 or TRBD2 may fit D (5 bases each). This CDR3 contains 15 residues. V was clipped by 1 base and J by 2 bases, with 12 bases between them. CDR1 and CDR2 from the germline V gene are SGHTA and FQGNSA. This CDR3 reads CASSLGGRPTYEQYF. CDR3 DNA sequence: TGTGCCAGCAGCTTAGGGGGACGCCCGACCTACGAGCAGTACTTC.

This clonotype was observed at least ten times. V is TRBV5-1 and J is TRBJ2-5; no clear D gene. There are 12 residues in the CDR3. The germline V and J ends were trimmed by 3 bases and 3 bases, with 6 bases remaining between them. Germline lookup yields CDR1 SGHRS and CDR2 YFSETQ. CDR3 coding DNA: TGCGCCAGCAGCTCGACGAAAGAGACCCAGTACTTC. This sequence encodes CASSSTKETQYF. The variable domain in full, completed from reference TRBV5-1 and TRBJ2-5, reads KAGVTQTPRYLIKTRGQQVTLSCSPISGHRSVSWYQQTPGQGLQFLFEYFSETQRNKGNFPGRFSGRQFSNSRSEMNVSTLELGDSALYLCASSSTKETQYFGPGTRLLVL.

This clonotype appeared many times. This sequence joins TRBV7-2 and TRBJ1-2; 8 positions agree with TRBD1. The V gene's germline CDR1 is SGHTA and CDR2 FQGNSA. The CDR3 loop spans 16 amino acids. V was pared by 5 bases and J by 2 bases, with 10 bases of the junction left unmatched. The CDR3 here is CASSPRPGQANYGYTF. The CDR3 nucleotides read TGTGCCAGCAGCCCGCGACCGGGACAGGCAAACTATGGCTACACCTTC.

The J gene is TRBJ2-7, the V gene TRBV10-3; D remains ambiguous. The CDR3 spans 17 residues. Trimming took off 0 bases at V and 2 bases at J, with 17 bases between the two ends. The V gene's germline CDR1 is ENHRY and CDR2 SYGVKD. CDR3 loop: CAISESPGGPDTYEQYF. CDR3 DNA: TGTGCCATCAGTGAGTCCCCGGGTGGGCCGGATACCTACGAGCAGTACTTC.

This chain uses TRBV27 with TRBJ2-5; D might be TRBD1 (5 bases). The CDR3 consists of 17 residues. Germline V CDR1 and CDR2: MNHEY, SMNVEV (reference sequence). The germline V and J ends were trimmed by 4 bases and 6 bases, with 24 bases remaining between them. The CDR3 DNA reads as TGTGCCAGCAGTTCCCCCGGATCAACAGGTGGCTTAAAGACCCAGTACTTC. It codes for CASSSPGSTGGLKTQYF.

This clonotype was detected many times. This rearrangement joins TRBV7-9 to TRBJ1-1; D possibly corresponds to TRBD1 (6 bases). Trimming left V 5 bases short and J 14 bases short, with 21 bases between. CDR3 length equals 13 residues. CDR1 and CDR2 from the germline V gene are SEHNR and FQNEAQ (reference sequence). The CDR3 DNA sequence: TGTGCCAGCAGCCCCTACTCCGGGACATTAGGCTTCTTT. Translated, it gives CASSPYSGTLGFF.

Regarding this clonotype: A clone one base away is much larger, so this may be a read error. This chain uses TRBV7-4 with TRBJ1-1, with 7 bases lining up with TRBD1. There are 15 residues in the CDR3. The germline CDR1 and CDR2 sequences are SGHVT and SQSDAQ. The trim removed 4 bases at V and 0 bases at J, leaving 5 bases unmatched. In DNA, the CDR3 is TGTGCCAGCAGCTGGACAGGATATATGAACACTGAAGCTTTCTTT. Its translation: CASSWTGYMNTEAFF.

In regard to this clonotype: It is unclear where the CDR3 begins or ends on the DNA, so no DNA is shown, and the CDR3 is as TCRdb lists it. The chain employs TRBV29-1 and TRBJ2-2; the table's TRBD1 call for D was not verified on the DNA. Germline assignment: CDR1 SQVTM and CDR2 ANQGSEA. Both ends counted, the CDR3 spans 12 residues. The chain's CDR3 is CSVGPGGGELFF.

The chain uses TRBV29-1 and TRBJ1-4; 12 bases fit TRBD1. Germline loops: CDR1 SQVTM, CDR2 ANQGSEA. V was clipped by 7 bases and J by 6 bases; unmatched bases: 6. This CDR3 has 14 amino acids. CDR3 bases: TGCAGCGGTGGGACAGGGGGCCTTGATGAAAAACTGTTTTTT. Encoded protein: CSGGTGGLDEKLFF.

In this sample, this clonotype turned up many times. The rearrangement joins TRBV20-1 to TRBJ1-5; D is unclear. Between the trimmed V and J ends, which lost 3 bases and 0 bases, there was a span of 9 bases. The CDR3 covers 14 residues. Germline CDR1 DFQATT, CDR2 SNEGSKA (reference sequence). The CDR3 sequence is CSASMGHSNQPQHF. CDR3 sequence (DNA): TGCAGTGCTAGTATGGGTCATAGCAATCAGCCCCAGCATTTT.

This chain links TRBV2 with TRBJ2-5; weak D call: TRBD2 (5 bases). V lost 2 bases, J lost 9 bases, and 16 bases lay in between. CDR1 is SNHLY, CDR2 FYNNEI, per germline. The length of the CDR3 is 14 residues. The CDR3 region has the DNA TGTGCCAGCAGTGAACGGGCAGGAACGGAGGCCCAGTACTTC. Its protein is CASSERAGTEAQYF.

The rearrangement links TRBV29-1 to TRBJ1-1; D gene unclear. The V end was cut by 3 bases, the J end by 1 base, with 12 bases between. Germline assignment: CDR1 SQVTM and CDR2 ANQGSEA. The length of the CDR3 is 14 residues. The CDR3 spells CSVEHLDGNTEAFF. The CDR3 DNA reads as TGCAGCGTTGAGCATCTGGACGGGAACACTGAAGCTTTCTTT. Drawing the rest from reference TRBV29-1 and TRBJ1-1, the complete variable domain is SAVISQKPSRDICQRGTSLTIQCQVDSQVTMMFWYRQQPGQSLTLIATANQGSEATYESGFVIDKFPISRPNLTFSTLTVSNMSPEDSSIYLCSVEHLDGNTEAFFGQGTRLTVV.

The chain combines TRBV10-3 with TRBJ1-2; weak D call: TRBD1 (6 bases). The CDR3 is 14 residues long. Deletions cut 0 bases from V and 8 bases from J, with 13 bases between. The germline gives CDR1 ENHRY, CDR2 SYGVKD. The CDR3 DNA sequence: TGTGCCATCAGTGAGTCGGGGGGGCTAGGCGGCTACACCTTC. Translated, it gives CAISESGGLGGYTF.

The chain combines TRBV7-9 with TRBJ1-1; a weak D match, TRBD1 (6 bases). CDR3 size: 13 residues. Germline loops: CDR1 SEHNR, CDR2 FQNEAQ (reference sequence). V was shortened by 9 bases and J by 3 bases, with 14 bases between the two germline ends. CDR3 nucleotides: TGTGCCAGTACGGGCAGGGGAGACACTGAAGCTTTCTTT. Translated: CASTGRGDTEAFF.